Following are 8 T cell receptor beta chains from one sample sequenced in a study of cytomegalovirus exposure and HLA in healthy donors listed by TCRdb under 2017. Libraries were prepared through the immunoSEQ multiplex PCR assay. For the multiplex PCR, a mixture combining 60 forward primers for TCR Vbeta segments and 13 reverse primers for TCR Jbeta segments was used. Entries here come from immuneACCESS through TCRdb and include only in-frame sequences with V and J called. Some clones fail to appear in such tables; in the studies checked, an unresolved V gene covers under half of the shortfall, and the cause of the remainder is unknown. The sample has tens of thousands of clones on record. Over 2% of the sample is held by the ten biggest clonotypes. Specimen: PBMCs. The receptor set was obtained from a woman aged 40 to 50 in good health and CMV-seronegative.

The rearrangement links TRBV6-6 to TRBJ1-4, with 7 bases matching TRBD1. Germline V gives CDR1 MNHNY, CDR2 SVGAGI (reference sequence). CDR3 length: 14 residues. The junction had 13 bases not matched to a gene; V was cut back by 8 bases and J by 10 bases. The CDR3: CASSTGQGEGKLFF. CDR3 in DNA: TGTGCCAGCTCCACAGGGCAGGGGGAAGGAAAACTGTTTTTT.

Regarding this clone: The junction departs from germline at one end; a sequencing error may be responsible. CDR3 DNA sequence: TGTGCCAGCAGTAAAAGGACTAGTCCAGATAAGCAGTATTTT. Residues: CASSKRTSPDKQYF. The V call is TRBV6-5, the J call TRBJ2-3; TRBD2 agrees at 7 bases. The CDR3 consists of 14 residues. Germline-derived CDR1 and CDR2 are MNHEY and SVGAGI.

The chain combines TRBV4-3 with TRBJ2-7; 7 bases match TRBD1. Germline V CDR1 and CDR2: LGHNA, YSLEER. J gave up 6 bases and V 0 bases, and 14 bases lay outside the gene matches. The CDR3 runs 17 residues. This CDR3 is CASSQDLTGPLSGEQYF. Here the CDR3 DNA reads TGCGCCAGCAGCCAAGATTTGACAGGGCCTCTGAGTGGCGAGCAGTACTTC.

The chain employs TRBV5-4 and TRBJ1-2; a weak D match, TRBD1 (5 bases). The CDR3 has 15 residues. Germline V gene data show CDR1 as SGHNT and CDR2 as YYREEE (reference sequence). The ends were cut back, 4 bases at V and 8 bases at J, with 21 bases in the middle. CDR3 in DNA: TGTGCCAGCAGCCCGGGGGGGTCCGGGGGGTACGGCTACACCTTC. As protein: CASSPGGSGGYGYTF.

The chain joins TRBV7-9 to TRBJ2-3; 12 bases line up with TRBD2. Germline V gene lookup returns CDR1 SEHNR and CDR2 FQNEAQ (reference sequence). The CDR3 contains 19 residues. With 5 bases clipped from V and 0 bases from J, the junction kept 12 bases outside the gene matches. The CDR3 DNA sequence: TGTGCCAGCAGCCTAGGGGCTAGCGGGAGGGCCGAAAGCACAGATACGCAGTATTTT. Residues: CASSLGASGRAESTDTQYF.

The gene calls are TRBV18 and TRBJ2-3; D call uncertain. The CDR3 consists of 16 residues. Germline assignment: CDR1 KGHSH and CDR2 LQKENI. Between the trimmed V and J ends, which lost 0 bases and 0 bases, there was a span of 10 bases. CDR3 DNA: TGTGCCAGCTCACCACCGAGCCTGCGAAGCACAGATACGCAGTATTTT. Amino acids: CASSPPSLRSTDTQYF. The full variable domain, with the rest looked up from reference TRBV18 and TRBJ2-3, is NAGVMQNPRHLVRRRGQEARLRCSPMKGHSHVYWYRQLPEEGLKFMVYLQKENIIDESGMPKERFSAEFPKEGPSILRIQQVVRGDSAAYFCASSPPSLRSTDTQYFGPGTRLTVL.

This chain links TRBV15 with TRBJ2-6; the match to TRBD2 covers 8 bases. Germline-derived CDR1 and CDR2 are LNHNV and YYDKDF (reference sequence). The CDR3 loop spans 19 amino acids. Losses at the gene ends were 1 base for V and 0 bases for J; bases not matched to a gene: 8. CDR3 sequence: CATSRVRTGGNSGANVLTF. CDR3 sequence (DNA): TGTGCCACCAGCAGAGTGCGTACGGGAGGGAACTCTGGGGCCAACGTCCTGACTTTC.

The CDR3 sequence is CASSIIYRAETQYF. The CDR3 DNA reads TGTGCCAGTAGTATAATATACAGGGCGGAGACCCAGTACTTC. The chain links TRBV19 to TRBJ2-5, with a weak D call TRBD1 (6 bases). The CDR3 sequence is 14 residues long. Germline V gives CDR1 LNHDA, CDR2 SQIVND (reference sequence). Trimming stripped 2 bases from V and 5 bases from J, with 12 bases between.